This is a list of T cell receptor beta chains from one sample in a study of human T cells and chemical hapten exposure. MiXCR, run by TCRdb on the RACE reads, gives a single entry per CDR3 protein. The sample holds 35,000 to 40,000 distinct CDR3 sequences, 8% to 11% seen once. Sequences were derived from whole blood, sampled in connection with sensitization to the hapten diphenylcyclopropenone (DPC). These receptors were obtained from a young man with alopecia areata. Some clones in this sample may be carry-over from other donors' samples. The CDR3 runs from the conserved cysteine through the conserved F or W. D genes are given only for firm matches. Not all rows give a size; the values are once, few, many and, for expanded clones, a class.

TRBD1	few	TRBJ1-4	TRBV12-3/TRBV12-4	CASSRTGGRTNEKLFF	TGTGCCAGCAGCCGAACAGGGGGGAGGACTAATGAAAAACTGTTTTTT
-	many	TRBJ1-4	TRBV7-9	CASSLAKVSTNEKLFF	TGTGCCAGCAGCTTAGCGAAGGTTTCAACTAATGAAAAACTGTTTTTT
-	many	TRBJ1-6	TRBV7-8	CASSVTDRLSPLHF	TGTGCCAGCAGCGTAACCGACAGGTTATCACCCCTCCACTTT
-	few	TRBJ2-5	TRBV2	CASTGFQETQYF	TGTGCCAGCACTGGATTTCAAGAGACCCAGTACTTC
-	many	TRBJ2-3	TRBV28	CASQGPTDTQYF	TGTGCCAGTCAGGGGCCCACAGATACGCAGTATTTT
-	-	TRBJ2-1	TRBV6-2/TRBV6-3	CASSLEPYNEQFF	TGTGCCAGCAGTTTAGAACCATACAATGAGCAGTTCTTC
-	-	TRBJ2-1	TRBV29-1	CSVDSRQSYNEQFF	TGCAGCGTTGATTCCAGGCAATCCTACAATGAGCAGTTCTTC
-	many	TRBJ1-1	TRBV18	CASSPAIIGYSNTEAFF	TGTGCCAGCTCACCAGCGATTATAGGTTACAGTAACACTGAAGCTTTCTTT
-	many	TRBJ2-3	TRBV29-1	CSVTPSTDTQYF	TGCAGCGTCACCCCCAGCACAGATACGCAGTATTTT
TRBD2	few	TRBJ2-5	TRBV5-4	CASSGGTSEGQETQYF	TGTGCCAGCAGCGGAGGGACTAGCGAGGGCCAAGAGACCCAGTACTTC